This T cell receptor beta chain was sequenced in a study of blood T cell repertoires in COVID-19. Germline CDR1 MNHNS, CDR2 SASEGT. The V and J ends lost 0 bases and 7 bases respectively, with 7 bases between them. This CDR3 has 13 residues. Measured with immunoSEQ multiplex PCR; TCRdb has only the in-frame clones, and not every one. The sample contains 65,000 to 75,000 clones, nearly 80% of which appear only once. The J gene is TRBJ1-5, the V gene TRBV6-1, with a tentative D call TRBD1 (5 bases). The receptor was isolated from a human donor in a cohort sampled during active COVID-19. Input material: peripheral blood. DNA for the CDR3: TGTGCCAGCAGTGAAGCAAGGGGACAGCCCCAGCATTTT. Translated, it gives CASSEARGQPQHF.